This T cell receptor beta chain was recorded in a study of cytomegalovirus exposure and HLA in healthy donors (dated by TCRdb to 2016 to 2017). Broadly, across the study: A later analysis indicated that the 90 to 150 validation repertoires were generated on the platform also employed for the roughly 730 repertoires of the first cohort. A separate validation cohort of roughly 120 different subjects was used in addition to the roughly 720-subject first cohort. High-throughput TCR immunosequencing, statistical association of individual TCRs with disease status, and machine learning were combined to predict cytomegalovirus infection status. The aim of the study was to test whether cataloging public T cell receptors could identify signatures of past pathogen exposure.

This clone was detected once. There is no known antigen for this receptor. Per-base quality was not reported, and no clone a single base away is much larger than it. The donors were included in the validation cohort of approximately 130 subjects, a group kept apart from the approximately 670-subject first cohort. Summary of the overall study and its limitations: Most TCR sequences were seen in very few donors, while some public TCRs were found in many individuals. A later analysis lacked HLA typing for the validation cohort, so it scored co-occurrence in that cohort across all 120 or so repertoires. The study gave a list of more than 150 TCR beta chains associated with cytomegalovirus. In a later analysis, TCRs clustered in the first cohort were found to also tend to co-occur in the 130 or so validation repertoires, with roughly 93% of cluster scores above 0. In vitro tests confirmed that a few of the cytomegalovirus-associated TCR beta chains recognize cytomegalovirus antigens. In both the original and validation cohorts, the classifier was reported to diagnose cytomegalovirus status with high specificity and sensitivity. It was suggested by the authors that the approach could potentially be generalized to other disease states and immunological phenotypes.

Libraries were prepared through the immunoSEQ multiplex PCR assay. On the authors' methods: A statistical classification framework was built for diagnosing cytomegalovirus status from the catalog of TCR beta chain sequences. TCRdb's version of the immuneACCESS table is confined to in-frame rearrangements and falls short of the full clone set. An unresolved V gene accounts for under half of the shortfall where checked; the remainder is of unknown origin. The DNA was the basis for D and trimming; V, J and clone size are from that table. The table for this sample lists under 200,000 clones; roughly 91% of them were counted only once. More than 3.5% of the sample lies in the top ten. This clonotype originated in a man between 18 and 29 years old in good health and CMV-seropositive. Input material: PBMCs.

The CDR3 region has the sequence CASSQGAATGLDTEAFF. Read as DNA, the sequence is TGCGCCAGCAGCCAAGGCGCAGCGACAGGGCTGGACACTGAAGCTTTCTTT. The rearrangement combines TRBV4-1 with TRBJ1-1, and TRBD1 aligns with 7 junction nucleotides. Here V drops 1 base and J drops 3 bases, and the junction holds 11 bases not matched to any gene. The germline V gene encodes CDR1 MGHRA and CDR2 YSYEKL. From the cysteine through the phenylalanine, the CDR3 covers 17 amino acids. Of the read, only the CDR3 DNA is kept; its 51 bases are in frame from base 1.